The T cell receptor beta chain under discussion was sequenced for a study of cytomegalovirus exposure and HLA in healthy donors. Whole-study results and caveats: Compared with the approximately 680-donor mean, an Asian-associated ancestry cluster reportedly had fewer N-insertions, according to a later analysis. In vitro testing confirmed a few CMV-associated chains as specific for CMV antigens.

The PCR was carried out with 60 Vbeta primers and 13 Jbeta primers. Sequencing was performed with immunoSEQ multiplex PCR; in TCRdb, only in-frame clones are kept and a portion is missing. The table lists 150,000 to 200,000 clones, roughly 80% of them singletons, with about 7% in the top ten. The CDR3 is made up of 19 amino acids. From germline, CDR1 is MNHNS and CDR2 SASEGT. With 4 bases clipped from V and 6 bases from J, the junction kept 18 bases outside the gene matches. This clone was seen a single time. The target antigen is unknown. The chain couples TRBV6-1 to TRBJ2-1; TRBD2 aligns across 10 bases. Sequencing was carried out using PBMCs. The sequence came from a man aged 25-45 years in good health and CMV-seropositive. The CDR3 protein is CASSASYSAGGLVSNEQFF. The CDR3 DNA reads as TGTGCCAGCAGTGCGTCCTATTCAGCGGGAGGGCTTGTCTCCAATGAGCAGTTCTTC.